This T cell receptor beta chain was retrieved from a study of blood T cells in healthy people across ages. It was with a sample-barcoded 5' primer and a J-beta primer mix that a second PCR of roughly 7 to 12 cycles was run. TCRdb passed the 5' RACE reads through MiXCR, listing each CDR3 protein once. The sample holds about 590,000 distinct CDR3 sequences, about 30% seen once. This clonotype was observed a few times. This sequence may be a read error, since a much larger clone differs from it by one base. The V gene lost 4 bases and the J gene lost 4 bases, with 18 bases spanning the gap. This CDR3 spans 15 amino acids. Germline V gene sequence: CDR1 SGHRS, CDR2 YFSETQ.

The rearrangement uses TRBV5-1 and TRBJ2-7, with a possible D match to TRBD1 (5 bases). Sample: blood. The receptor comes from a woman aged 80 or over in good health. In DNA, the CDR3 is TGCGCCAGCAGCCTCTGGCAGGGTGTTACGTACGAGCAGTACTTC. This sequence encodes CASSLWQGVTYEQYF. The whole variable domain, remainder taken from reference TRBV5-1 and TRBJ2-7, is KAGVTQTPRYLIKTRGQQVTLSCSPISGHRSVSWYQQTPGQGLQFLFEYFSETQRNKGNFPGRFSGRQFSNSRSEMNVSTLELGDSALYLCASSLWQGVTYEQYFGPGTRLTVT.